This paragraph covers one T cell receptor beta chain sequence. As yet, its antigen is unknown. The data belong to a study of response to subunit inactivated influenza vaccine. Germline V gene sequence: CDR1 MNHEY, CDR2 SVGEGT. The CDR3 runs 14 residues. V was shortened by 7 bases and J by 3 bases, with 16 bases between the two germline ends. General study results and limits: Authors suggested each seasonal influenza vaccination recruits few new T cells.

TCRdb re-analysed the RT-PCR reads in MiXCR, keeping a single row per CDR3 protein. The table lists some 500,000 distinct CDR3 sequences, 15% to 20% of them singletons. The TCR comes from a man in his fifties or sixties who received an inactivated influenza vaccine. The input for sequencing was CD4+ T cells sorted from PBMCs, taken less than 30 months after vaccination. V is TRBV6-2 or TRBV6-3 and J is TRBJ2-7, with D uncertain. CDR3 amino acids: CASTRSMGFYEQYF. As DNA, the CDR3 is TGTGCCAGCACCAGAAGTATGGGCTTCTACGAGCAGTACTTC.